The 21 T cell receptor beta chains presented below share a single source sample, sequenced in a study of cytomegalovirus exposure and HLA in healthy donors. The PCR had 60 Vbeta and 13 Jbeta primers. The table came from immunoSEQ multiplex PCR; TCRdb's copy has only in-frame clones and leaves some out. The table records roughly 140,000 clones, roughly 85% of them present only once. Sequenced: PBMCs. The receptors originated from a male donor in good health and CMV-seronegative.

This clone has only one observation. This rearrangement joins TRBV7-2 to TRBJ1-1, with 8 positions matching TRBD1. V lost 5 bases and J lost 7; bases outside the gene matches: 6. The germline V gene has CDR1 SGHTA and CDR2 FQGNSA. The CDR3 loop spans 13 amino acids. This CDR3 reads CASSPQGAFEAFF. The CDR3 nucleotides read TGTGCCAGCAGCCCTCAGGGGGCTTTTGAAGCTTTCTTT.

This clone was observed once. The gene calls are TRBV7-2 and TRBJ1-2; 7 bases line up with TRBD1. The CDR3 runs 15 residues. Germline V lookup: CDR1 SGHTA, CDR2 FQGNSA. V dropped 7 bases and J dropped 3; count of bases not matched to a gene: 11. CDR3 sequence reads: CASTPGGGRDYGYTF. CDR3 DNA sequence: TGTGCCAGCACCCCAGGGGGAGGCCGGGACTATGGCTACACCTTC.

The chain carries TRBV7-6 and TRBJ2-2, with a weak D call TRBD2 (5 bases). The length of the CDR3 is 15 residues. V lost 4 bases to trimming and J lost 1 base, with 10 bases between them. Germline lookup yields CDR1 SGHVS and CDR2 FNYEAQ. The CDR3 DNA reads as TGTGCCAGCAGCTCTTCAGCGGAGAACACCGGGGAGCTGTTTTTT. It translates to CASSSSAENTGELFF.

This clone was counted a few times. The V call is TRBV18, the J call TRBJ2-1; 10 bases are a match to TRBD2. This CDR3 is built from 14 residues. Trimming at V came to 2 bases and at J to 9 bases, leaving 4 bases not matched to a gene. Per germline, CDR1 KGHSH and CDR2 LQKENI. CDR3 in amino acids: CASSPASGRGEQFF. Written as DNA, the CDR3 is TGTGCCAGCTCACCAGCTAGCGGGAGAGGTGAGCAGTTCTTC. Together with reference TRBV18 and TRBJ2-1, the CDR3 gives the full variable domain: NAGVMQNPRHLVRRRGQEARLRCSPMKGHSHVYWYRQLPEEGLKFMVYLQKENIIDESGMPKERFSAEFPKEGPSILRIQQVVRGDSAAYFCASSPASGRGEQFFGPGTRLTVL.

The rearrangement links TRBV7-3 to TRBJ2-5; 10 nucleotides agree with TRBD2. This CDR3 has 17 residues. Trimming removed 2 bases from V and 5 bases from J; junction bases left unmatched: 11. CDR1 and CDR2 from the germline V gene are SGHTA and FQGTGA. This CDR3 is CASSLVKREGRGETQYF. CDR3 sequence (DNA): TGTGCCAGCAGCTTAGTGAAGCGGGAGGGCCGAGGGGAGACCCAGTACTTC.

This clone was found a few times. This chain joins TRBV4-2 and TRBJ1-3, with 12 bases identical to TRBD1. V shed 1 base and J 0 bases; nucleotides not matched to a gene: 10. Germline CDR1 and CDR2: LGHNA and YNFKEQ. The CDR3 has 20 residues. CDR3 sequence reads: CASSQGNPGTGGLSGNTIYF. The CDR3, as DNA: TGTGCCAGCAGCCAAGGGAATCCCGGGACAGGGGGCCTCTCTGGAAACACCATATATTTT.

The V call is TRBV2, the J call TRBJ1-2; 7 bases fit TRBD1. CDR1 and CDR2 (germline): SNHLY, FYNNEI. The V segment lost 3 bases and the J segment 7 bases; nucleotides outside the gene matches: 8. The CDR3 consists of 14 residues. The CDR3 loop is CASSDRGSLSGYTF. The CDR3, as DNA: TGTGCCAGCAGTGACAGGGGGAGTCTTTCTGGCTACACCTTC. Looking up the rest from reference TRBV2 and TRBJ1-2 gives the full variable domain: EPEVTQTPSHQVTQMGQEVILRCVPISNHLYFYWYRQILGQKVEFLVSFYNNEISEKSEIFDDQFSVERPDGSNFTLKIRSTKLEDSAMYFCASSDRGSLSGYTFGSGTRLTVV.

CDR3: CASNPGTSVPYEQYF. Written as DNA, the CDR3 is TGCGCCAGCAACCCCGGGACTAGCGTTCCCTACGAGCAGTACTTC. The chain recombines TRBV5-1 with TRBJ2-7; 10 bases align to TRBD2. With 6 bases clipped from V and 2 bases from J, the junction kept 8 bases outside the gene matches. From germline, CDR1 is SGHRS and CDR2 YFSETQ. This CDR3 is 15 amino acids long.

The V gene is TRBV27, the J gene TRBJ2-5, with 14 bases aligning to TRBD2. The V segment lost 10 bases and the J segment 5 bases; nucleotides outside the gene matches: 9. Germline V lookup: CDR1 MNHEY, CDR2 SMNVEV (reference sequence). This CDR3 has 15 residues. The CDR3 region has the DNA TGTGCCACCACCGCCCGACTAGCGGGAGGGGAGACCCAGTACTTC. It is translated as CATTARLAGGETQYF.

The chain recombines TRBV5-6 with TRBJ2-1; 8 nucleotides line up with TRBD1. The CDR3 runs to 17 residues. The germline CDR1 and CDR2 sequences are SGHDT and YYEEEE. With V trimmed by 6 bases and J by 9 bases, 20 bases remained unmatched. CDR3 sequence reads: CASTSEVGQGAYSEQFF. DNA of the CDR3: TGTGCCAGCACCTCCGAGGTAGGCCAGGGGGCTTATAGTGAGCAGTTCTTC. Looking up the rest from reference TRBV5-6 and TRBJ2-1 gives the full variable domain: DAGVTQSPTHLIKTRGQQVTLRCSPKSGHDTVSWYQQALGQGPQFIFQYYEEEERQRGNFPDRFSGHQFPNYSSELNVNALLLGDSALYLCASTSEVGQGAYSEQFFGPGTRLTVL.

This chain joins TRBV7-2 and TRBJ1-1; D remains ambiguous. Trimming stripped 3 bases from V and 4 bases from J, with 12 bases between. Germline V gene data show CDR1 as SGHTA and CDR2 as FQGNSA. This CDR3 comprises 14 residues. As DNA, the CDR3 is TGTGCCAGCAGCTTTGCCGGGTTCGGCACTGAAGCTTTCTTT. Its translation is CASSFAGFGTEAFF.

The chain is built from TRBV6-5 and TRBJ2-5, with 7 bases aligning to TRBD1. With 4 bases clipped from V and 2 bases from J, the junction kept 4 bases outside the gene matches. Germline CDR1 reads MNHEY; CDR2 reads SVGAGI. The CDR3 extends over 14 amino acids. In nucleotides, the CDR3 is TGTGCCAGCAGTTGGGGGACAGATCAAGAGACCCAGTACTTC. Encoded protein: CASSWGTDQETQYF.

This sequence joins TRBV5-1 and TRBJ2-2; weak D call: TRBD2 (5 bases). Germline-derived CDR1 and CDR2 are SGHRS and YFSETQ. V lost 0 bases and J 1 base, leaving 7 bases between the germline ends. The CDR3 extends over 15 amino acids. For the CDR3, the DNA is TGCGCCAGCAGCTTGGAAGGGAGGAACACCGGGGAGCTGTTTTTT. Translation: CASSLEGRNTGELFF.

This chain connects TRBV15 to TRBJ2-7; 7 nucleotides match TRBD1. This CDR3 region has 15 residues. Trimming removed 3 bases from V and 7 bases from J; junction bases left unmatched: 12. The germline CDR1 and CDR2 sequences are LNHNV and YYDKDF (reference sequence). Written as DNA, the CDR3 is TGTGCCACCAGCAGCCCGGGACAGAGGGAGTGGGAGCAGTACTTC. This codes for CATSSPGQREWEQYF.

The chain is built from TRBV6-1 and TRBJ2-1; 12 positions agree with TRBD2. The CDR3 has 14 residues. From germline, CDR1 is MNHNS and CDR2 SASEGT. The V segment lost 6 bases and the J segment 3 bases; nucleotides outside the gene matches: 0. CDR3 amino acids: CASRLAGGYNEQFF. For the CDR3, the DNA is TGTGCCAGCAGACTAGCGGGAGGCTACAATGAGCAGTTCTTC.

CDR3 nucleotides: TGCGCCAGCAGCCAAGATATAGGGGGCCTCTATGGCTACACCTTC. Its translation: CASSQDIGGLYGYTF. This chain connects TRBV4-3 to TRBJ1-2; 7 bases match TRBD1. This CDR3 is 15 amino acids long. Germline-derived CDR1 and CDR2 are LGHNA and YSLEER. The junction had 5 bases not matched to a gene; V was cut back by 0 bases and J by 4 bases.

This clone has only a few counts. J is TRBJ1-2 and V is TRBV12-5; TRBD1 matches at 9 bases. The germline V gene has CDR1 LGHNT and CDR2 FRNRAP. V trimming: 7 bases; J trimming: 2 bases; junction bases outside the gene matches: 5. There are 14 residues in the CDR3. The CDR3 DNA is TGTGCTAGTGCCAAAGGGACAGGGAACTATGGCTACACCTTC. Protein: CASAKGTGNYGYTF.

In this sample, this clone turned up once. This chain joins TRBV5-1 and TRBJ1-1, with 7 positions matching TRBD1. This CDR3 spans 16 amino acids. The V and J ends lost 1 base and 0 bases, in that order; junction bases with no gene match: 6. CDR1 SGHRS and CDR2 YFSETQ come from the germline V gene. This CDR3 reads CASSLIGGQMNTEAFF. The DNA of the CDR3 is TGCGCCAGCAGCTTGATCGGGGGACAGATGAACACTGAAGCTTTCTTT.

The chain combines TRBV4-2 with TRBJ2-7, with D perhaps TRBD1 (6 bases). Trimming removed 3 bases from V and 2 bases from J, with 8 bases in between. The CDR3 extends over 13 amino acids. Germline assignment: CDR1 LGHNA and CDR2 YNFKEQ. This CDR3 is CASSQRTAYEQYF. CDR3 DNA sequence: TGTGCCAGCAGCCAGAGGACAGCCTACGAGCAGTACTTC.

This chain uses TRBV11-2 with TRBJ2-7; D gene ambiguous. CDR3 length equals 13 residues. Between the trimmed V and J ends, which lost 3 bases and 2 bases, there was a span of 8 bases. Germline-derived CDR1 and CDR2 are SGHAT and FQNNGV. CDR3 loop: CASSFPGPYEQYF. CDR3 sequence (DNA): TGTGCCAGCAGCTTCCCGGGTCCCTACGAGCAGTACTTC.

This chain links TRBV7-3 with TRBJ2-3; 7 bases agree with TRBD1. Trimming at V came to 4 bases and at J to 3 bases, leaving 4 bases not matched to a gene. The CDR3 consists of 14 residues. CDR1 SGHTA and CDR2 FQGTGA come from the germline V gene. The CDR3 bases are TGTGCCAGCAGCTCAGCCAGGGGGACAGATACGCAGTATTTT. Protein product: CASSSARGTDTQYF.